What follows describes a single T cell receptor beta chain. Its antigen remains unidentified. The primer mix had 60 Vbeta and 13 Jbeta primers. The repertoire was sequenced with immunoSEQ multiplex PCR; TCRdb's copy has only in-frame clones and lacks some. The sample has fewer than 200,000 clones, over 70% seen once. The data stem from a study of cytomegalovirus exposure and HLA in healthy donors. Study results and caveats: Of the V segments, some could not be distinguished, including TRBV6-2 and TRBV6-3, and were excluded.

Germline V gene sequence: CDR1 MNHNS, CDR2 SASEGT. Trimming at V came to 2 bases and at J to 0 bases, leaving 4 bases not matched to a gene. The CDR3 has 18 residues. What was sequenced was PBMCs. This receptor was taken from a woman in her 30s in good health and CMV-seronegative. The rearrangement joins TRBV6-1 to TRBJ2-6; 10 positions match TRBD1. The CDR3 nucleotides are TGTGCCAGCAGTGAAACCGGGACAGGGGCCTCTGGGGCCAACGTCCTGACTTTC. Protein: CASSETGTGASGANVLTF.